A selection of T cell receptor beta chains follows, all from one sample in a study of somatic mutations in cytotoxic T cells in rheumatoid arthritis. Repertoires were generated with immunoSEQ multiplex PCR, while TCRdb's copy carries only in-frame clones and drops some. Here the sample spans about 15,000 clones, 75% to 80% being singletons. Sequencing was done on a sample of CD8+ T cells sorted from blood. The receptors originated from an adult with rheumatoid arthritis. The CDR3 runs from the conserved cysteine through the conserved F or W. D genes are given only for firm matches. Expanded clones are given a class, and other clones once, few, many or no size at all.

V,size,D,J,CDR3,DNA
TRBV13,few,-,TRBJ2-7,CASSLAESYEQYF,TGTGCCAGCAGCTTAGCGGAGTCCTACGAGCAGTACTTC
TRBV6-1,-,-,TRBJ1-1,CASLGGSGTEAFF,TGTGCCAGCCTAGGGGGGAGTGGCACTGAAGCTTTCTTT
TRBV7-9,-,-,TRBJ1-4,CASSSNEELFF,TGTGCCAGCAGTTCTAATGAAGAACTGTTTTTT
TRBV28,-,-,TRBJ2-2,CASSLAGNTGELFF,TGTGCCAGCAGTTTAGCGGGGAACACCGGGGAGCTGTTTTTT
TRBV5-1,-,-,TRBJ2-1,CASSSYRRYGDEQFF,TGCGCCAGCAGCTCCTATCGTCGGTATGGGGATGAGCAGTTCTTC
TRBV2,-,-,TRBJ1-1,CASSETRDPRDTEAFF,TGTGCCAGCAGTGAAACGCGCGACCCTCGGGACACTGAAGCTTTCTTT
TRBV2,few,TRBD1,TRBJ1-5,CASTDRDRALRQPQHF,TGTGCCAGCACGGACCGGGACAGGGCCCTCAGGCAGCCCCAGCATTTT
TRBV6-5,-,-,TRBJ2-7,CASRGAKWYF,TGTGCCAGCAGAGGGGCCAAGTGGTACTTC
TRBV5-4,once,TRBD1,TRBJ1-2,CASSSTPTGGEVYGYTF,TGTGCCAGCAGCTCGACGCCGACAGGGGGCGAAGTGTATGGCTACACCTTC
TRBV19,-,-,TRBJ2-5,CASSPGWVGLQETQYF,TGTGCCAGTAGCCCGGGTTGGGTAGGATTACAAGAGACCCAGTACTTC
TRBV30,-,-,TRBJ1-5,CAWSVLVGSNQPQHF,TGTGCCTGGAGTGTATTGGTGGGAAGCAATCAGCCCCAGCATTTT
TRBV11-3,-,-,TRBJ2-2,CASSPRYGNTGELFF,TGTGCCAGCAGCCCCCGGTACGGGAACACCGGGGAGCTGTTTTTT
TRBV19,-,-,TRBJ2-6,CASSILGSGANVLTF,TGTGCCAGTAGTATACTGGGGTCTGGGGCCAACGTCCTGACTTTC
TRBV4-2,-,TRBD1,TRBJ2-5,CASSPGQGTQETQYF,TGTGCCAGCAGCCCTGGACAGGGAACGCAAGAGACCCAGTACTTC
TRBV9,-,-,TRBJ2-2,CASSPGDTGELFF,TGTGCCAGCAGCCCAGGAGACACCGGGGAGCTGTTTTTT
TRBV11-2,-,-,TRBJ1-1,CASSDLYRERDAEAFF,TGTGCCAGCAGCGACCTTTACAGGGAGAGGGACGCTGAAGCTTTCTTT
TRBV11-2,-,-,TRBJ2-1,CASSGYATGQIYTYNEQFF,TGTGCCAGCAGCGGGTACGCAACGGGACAAATTTATACCTACAATGAGCAGTTCTTC
TRBV5-1,-,TRBD1,TRBJ1-4,CASSFGTGDEKLFF,TGCGCCAGCAGCTTTGGGACAGGAGATGAAAAACTGTTTTTT
TRBV10-1,-,-,TRBJ2-1,CASSDFSPREQFF,TGCGCCAGCAGTGATTTCAGCCCTCGTGAGCAGTTCTTC
TRBV4-1,-,-,TRBJ1-4,CASSQGNEKLFF,TGCGCCAGCAGCCAAGGTAATGAAAAACTGTTTTTT
TRBV7-8,-,-,TRBJ1-2,CASSPQDVDYGYTF,TGTGCCAGCAGCCCCCAGGACGTGGACTATGGCTACACCTTC
TRBV5-6,-,-,TRBJ2-3,CASSEQDSTDTQYF,TGTGCCAGCAGTGAACAGGATAGCACAGATACGCAGTATTTT
TRBV29-1,-,-,TRBJ1-1,CSVFKGTEAFF,TGCAGCGTTTTTAAGGGGACTGAAGCTTTCTTT
TRBV9,-,-,TRBJ1-4,CASSVVGAGNEKLFF,TGTGCCAGCAGCGTAGTCGGCGCAGGGAATGAAAAACTGTTTTTT
TRBV4-1,-,-,TRBJ2-6,CASSQDQGSGANVLTF,TGCGCCAGCAGCCAAGATCAGGGCTCTGGGGCCAACGTCCTGACTTTC
TRBV10-2,-,TRBD2,TRBJ2-1,CASSEWLAGGIHNEQFF,TGCGCCAGCAGTGAATGGCTAGCGGGGGGAATTCACAATGAGCAGTTCTTC
TRBV1,-,-,TRBJ2-7,CTSSQERGQRGSTSYEQYF,TGCACCAGCAGCCAAGAAAGAGGGCAGCGGGGGTCGACCTCCTACGAGCAGTACTTC
TRBV28,few,TRBD2,TRBJ2-7,CASSPGASGFDEQYF,TGTGCCAGCAGCCCCGGGGCTAGCGGGTTCGACGAGCAGTACTTC
TRBV19,-,TRBD1,TRBJ1-5,CASSRGTGGRNQPQHF,TGTGCCAGTAGTAGGGGGACAGGGGGCCGCAATCAGCCCCAGCATTTT
TRBV7-6,-,TRBD1,TRBJ2-7,CASSVGQGLYEQYF,TGTGCCAGCAGCGTGGGACAGGGACTTTACGAGCAGTACTTC
TRBV11-3,-,-,TRBJ2-1,CASSLGGHRSSYNEQFF,TGTGCCAGCAGCTTAGGTGGACACCGGAGCTCCTACAATGAGCAGTTCTTC
TRBV6-1,few,TRBD1,TRBJ2-7,CASTLTGEVGHEQYF,TGTGCCAGCACCCTGACAGGGGAGGTGGGACACGAGCAGTACTTC